The following is a T cell receptor (beta chain) sequence with its context. This record comes from a study of blood T cell repertoires in COVID-19. Study details: T cells, B-cell-depleted T cells, or PBMCs provided the cDNA or gDNA that served as material.

Germline assignment: CDR1 MNHEY and CDR2 SVGAGI. Trimming removed 4 bases at V and 7 bases at J, with 10 bases between. The length of the CDR3 is 13 residues. Repertoires were generated with immunoSEQ multiplex PCR, while TCRdb's copy carries only in-frame clones and drops some. The data show about 190,000 clones, approximately 79% seen once. The chain uses TRBV6-5 and TRBJ2-2, with D possibly TRBD2 on 5 matching bases. The source material was peripheral blood. The receptor was derived from a man between 25 and 39 years old with active or convalescent COVID-19. CDR3 in DNA: TGTGCCAGCAGTTTCGGGGTGGGCGGGGAGCTGTTTTTT. Encoded protein: CASSFGVGGELFF.